These T cell receptor beta chains were read from a single sample in a study of control samples from healthy donors and cancer patients. Libraries were prepared by immunoSEQ multiplex PCR; TCRdb keeps only in-frame clonotypes and omits some of them. This sample has tens of thousands of clones, with approximately 96% found just once. Sequenced input: blood. The receptor set was obtained from a woman in her twenties or thirties in good health. The CDR3 runs from the conserved cysteine through the conserved F or W. Each record gives: CDR3 length, clone size, J gene, D gene, V gene, CDR3 DNA, CDR3 protein. A D gene is named only where the DNA matches it firmly. The size field is filled for only some rows; it gives once, few, many or a size class.

length: 17; size: .; J: TRBJ2-1; D: TRBD2; V: TRBV9; DNA: TGTGCCAGCAGCAGTCGGCCGTGGCGGGAGGCCCACAATGAGCAGTTCTTC; CDR3: CASSSRPWREAHNEQFF
length: 13; size: .; J: TRBJ2-2; D: .; V: TRBV7-9; DNA: TGTGCCAGCAGCTTAGCCACCGCCGGGGAGCTGTTTTTT; CDR3: CASSLATAGELFF
length: 14; size: .; J: TRBJ1-1; D: TRBD1; V: TRBV2; DNA: TGTGCCAGCAGGCAGGGGGCTAAGGACACTGAAGCTTTCTTT; CDR3: CASRQGAKDTEAFF
length: 13; size: .; J: TRBJ2-1; D: .; V: TRBV27; DNA: TGTGCCAGCAGTCGGACTCCAAAAAGTGAGCAGTTCTTC; CDR3: CASSRTPKSEQFF
length: 11; size: once; J: TRBJ2-2; D: .; V: TRBV2; DNA: TGTGCCAGCAGGAACACCGGGGAGCTGTTTTTT; CDR3: CASRNTGELFF
length: 16; size: once; J: TRBJ1-5; D: TRBD1; V: TRBV15; DNA: TGTGCCACCAGCAGAGTAGGGGACAGTATTAATCAGCCCCAGCATTTT; CDR3: CATSRVGDSINQPQHF
length: 13; size: .; J: TRBJ2-7; D: .; V: TRBV4-1; DNA: TGCGCCAGCAGCCACGTCAGAGGCTACGAGCAGTACTTC; CDR3: CASSHVRGYEQYF
length: 13; size: once; J: TRBJ1-2; D: .; V: TRBV7-3; DNA: TGTGCCCCCCGGGGGGGGTTCAACTATGGCTACACCTTC; CDR3: CAPRGGFNYGYTF
length: 15; size: .; J: TRBJ1-1; D: .; V: TRBV30; DNA: TGTGCCTGGAGTGTACCAGGGCCCCGGAACACTGAAGCTTTCTTT; CDR3: CAWSVPGPRNTEAFF
length: 15; size: once; J: TRBJ2-1; D: .; V: TRBV11-2; DNA: TGTGCCAGCAGCTTTTTTGGCGGGACGGGTAATGAGCAGTTCTTC; CDR3: CASSFFGGTGNEQFF
length: 18; size: .; J: TRBJ2-1; D: .; V: TRBV2; DNA: TGTGCCAGCACCTCCCCAGACAGCAAAGTGGTTGGGTACAATGAGCAGTTCTTC; CDR3: CASTSPDSKVVGYNEQFF
length: 14; size: .; J: TRBJ2-1; D: TRBD2; V: TRBV29-1; DNA: TGCAGCGTGGGGGGGATTACCCGCGGGGATGAGCAGTTCTTC; CDR3: CSVGGITRGDEQFF
length: 11; size: .; J: TRBJ2-2; D: .; V: TRBV12-3/TRBV12-4; DNA: TGTGCCATCCCCCGGAAGGGGGAGCTGTTTTTT; CDR3: CAIPRKGELFF
length: 15; size: .; J: TRBJ2-1; D: TRBD2; V: TRBV19; DNA: TGTGCCAGTAGTCTAGTTGCTAGCGGGTCCAATGAGCAGTTCTTC; CDR3: CASSLVASGSNEQFF
length: 16; size: .; J: TRBJ1-5; D: .; V: TRBV28; DNA: TGTGCCAGCAGTTTATTAGGTCGGGGTGAAGATCAGCCCCAGCATTTT; CDR3: CASSLLGRGEDQPQHF
length: 16; size: .; J: TRBJ2-1; D: TRBD1; V: TRBV19; DNA: TGTGCCAGTAGTATAGGGTTGGGGGACAGGGACCATGAGCAGTTCTTC; CDR3: CASSIGLGDRDHEQFF
length: 15; size: .; J: TRBJ2-1; D: .; V: TRBV10-3; DNA: TGCGCCATCAGTGAGTCTGTAGCGGGACAGACTGAGCAGTTCTTC; CDR3: CAISESVAGQTEQFF
length: 14; size: .; J: TRBJ2-7; D: .; V: TRBV6-6; DNA: TGTGCCAGCAGTTACTCCGACAGTATGTACGAGCAGTACTTC; CDR3: CASSYSDSMYEQYF
length: 14; size: .; J: TRBJ1-5; D: TRBD1; V: TRBV10-2; DNA: TGCGCCAGCAAGAAAACAGGGGACAATCAGCCCCAGCATTTT; CDR3: CASKKTGDNQPQHF
length: 15; size: .; J: TRBJ2-7; D: TRBD2; V: TRBV6-1; DNA: TGTGCCAGCAGTGAAGGGACTAGCGGGAGTTACGAGCAGTACTTC; CDR3: CASSEGTSGSYEQYF
length: 12; size: .; J: TRBJ2-7; D: .; V: TRBV12-3/TRBV12-4; DNA: TGTGCCAGCAGTCCCGGGACCTACGAGCAGTACTTC; CDR3: CASSPGTYEQYF
length: 15; size: .; J: TRBJ2-7; D: .; V: TRBV27; DNA: TGTGCCAGCAGTTCGCTAGCTGCGTATACCTACGAGCAGTACTTC; CDR3: CASSSLAAYTYEQYF
length: 19; size: .; J: TRBJ2-6; D: .; V: TRBV11-2; DNA: TGTGCCAGCAGCTACCAAAAAACCGTAAGGTTCTCTGGGGCCAACGTCCTGACTTTC; CDR3: CASSYQKTVRFSGANVLTF
length: 15; size: .; J: TRBJ2-3; D: .; V: TRBV6-5; DNA: TGTGCCACCATCCGGACGCAATTCAGCACAGATACGCAGTATTTT; CDR3: CATIRTQFSTDTQYF
length: 14; size: .; J: TRBJ2-1; D: .; V: TRBV5-1; DNA: TGCGCCAGCAGCTTAAACTCACAGCGGAATGAGCAGTTCTTC; CDR3: CASSLNSQRNEQFF
length: 16; size: .; J: TRBJ2-3; D: TRBD2; V: TRBV29-1; DNA: TGCAGCGTTGTGGGGACTAGCGAGCCTAGCACAGATACGCAGTATTTT; CDR3: CSVVGTSEPSTDTQYF
length: 18; size: .; J: TRBJ2-7; D: .; V: TRBV2; DNA: TGTGCCAGCAGGCTCAGGGTCGGATGGGGGGGCCCTTCCTACGAGCAGTACTTC; CDR3: CASRLRVGWGGPSYEQYF
length: 15; size: .; J: TRBJ2-1; D: .; V: TRBV7-3; DNA: TGTGCCAGCAGCTTAACCACACTGGGGCACAATGAGCAGTTCTTC; CDR3: CASSLTTLGHNEQFF
length: 15; size: once; J: TRBJ2-1; D: .; V: TRBV7-3; DNA: TGTGCCAGCAGCTTGGGCAGAGGTACCAACAATGAGCAGTTCTTC; CDR3: CASSLGRGTNNEQFF
length: 12; size: once; J: TRBJ2-1; D: .; V: TRBV27; DNA: TGTGCCAGCAGTACCCGGAACAATGAGCAGTTCTTC; CDR3: CASSTRNNEQFF
length: 14; size: .; J: TRBJ1-3; D: .; V: TRBV18; DNA: TGTGCCAGCTCCCCTGATAGGTCCGGAAACACCATATATTTT; CDR3: CASSPDRSGNTIYF
length: 17; size: .; J: TRBJ2-2; D: TRBD2; V: TRBV11-2; DNA: TGTGCCAGCAAATTACGTTCGAGCGGGAGAGGTGCCGGGGAGCTGTTTTTT; CDR3: CASKLRSSGRGAGELFF
length: 13; size: .; J: TRBJ2-1; D: .; V: TRBV5-4; DNA: TGTGCCAGCATATCACAGGGTTACAATGAGCAGTTCTTC; CDR3: CASISQGYNEQFF
length: 15; size: once; J: TRBJ1-5; D: .; V: TRBV6-5; DNA: TGTGCCAGCAGGGGGACTCCAAATAGCAATCAGCCCCAGCATTTT; CDR3: CASRGTPNSNQPQHF
length: 16; size: .; J: TRBJ1-5; D: TRBD1; V: TRBV19; DNA: TGTGCCAGTAGTATAGTAGGCAGGGGGAGCAATCAGCCCCAGCATTTT; CDR3: CASSIVGRGSNQPQHF
length: 13; size: .; J: TRBJ1-1; D: .; V: TRBV4-1; DNA: TGCGCCAGCAGTCGGATGGGCGTCGCTGAAGCTTTCTTT; CDR3: CASSRMGVAEAFF
length: 16; size: .; J: TRBJ2-7; D: TRBD2; V: TRBV11-2; DNA: TGTGCCAGCAGCTTGCTAGCGGGAGACACAACCTACGAGCAGTACTTC; CDR3: CASSLLAGDTTYEQYF
length: 14; size: .; J: TRBJ2-7; D: .; V: TRBV5-1; DNA: TGCGCCAGCAGCTTCGGCGCAAGTACCTACGAGCAGTACTTC; CDR3: CASSFGASTYEQYF
length: 16; size: .; J: TRBJ2-7; D: TRBD2; V: TRBV5-5; DNA: TGTGCCAGCAGTTTAGCGGGGCCCAGAACCTCCTACGAGCAGTACTTC; CDR3: CASSLAGPRTSYEQYF
length: 11; size: .; J: TRBJ2-3; D: .; V: TRBV5-1; DNA: TGCGCCAGCAGCTTTGGTGATACGCAGTATTTT; CDR3: CASSFGDTQYF